This T cell receptor beta chain was observed in a study of blood T cell repertoires in COVID-19. Study-wide background: Sources were T cells, B-cell-depleted T cells, or PBMCs; the material itself was cDNA or gDNA.

Germline assignment: CDR1 SGHAT and CDR2 FQDESV (reference sequence). This CDR3 spans 15 amino acids. Germline trimming cut 4 bases from V and 10 bases from J; bases unmatched to any gene: 9. Per the original data handling: Nucleated cell number was recorded as an estimate derived from reference gene primer amplification. The data were produced by immunoSEQ multiplex PCR, yet TCRdb's version contains in-frame clones alone and is incomplete. D and trimming come from the DNA, and the V and J calls and clone size come from that table. The table has 300,000 to 450,000 clones, 85% to 90% seen once. Recruitment covered about two dozen US areas and drew participants whose ages spanned about 18 to 100 years. Cohort 3 donors counted as recovered after two negative PCRs, clearance, or resolved symptoms. In this sample, this clone turned up a few times.

V and J are TRBV11-1 and TRBJ2-2, with 10 bases identical to TRBD1. The TCR sequence derives from a woman between 18 and 30 years old who had recovered from COVID-19. The sample consisted of PBMCs or T cells enriched from blood (not recorded which). The DNA of the CDR3 is TGTGCCAGCAGCTCCAGGACAGGGGGAAATGTGGAGCTGTTTTTT. Its protein product is CASSSRTGGNVELFF.